Below, one TCR beta chain is given with its context. This sample is part of a study of T cell responses to AZD1222 COVID-19 vaccine. The protocol was immunoSEQ multiplex PCR, while the TCRdb copy is restricted to in-frame clones and leaves out a portion. The sample has approximately 120,000 clones; around 92% are singletons. CDR3 length equals 15 residues. Germline V gives CDR1 GTSNPN, CDR2 SVGIG (reference sequence). V lost 4 bases to trimming and J lost 5 bases, with 15 bases between them. This specimen was peripheral blood, taken on day 0 of AZD1222 vaccination. This clonotype was obtained from an adult in good health. The chain combines TRBV30 with TRBJ1-6; no reliable D call. CDR3 protein: CAWIPRGQDNSPLHF. CDR3 DNA: TGTGCCTGGATCCCCCGGGGTCAGGATAATTCACCCCTCCACTTT.